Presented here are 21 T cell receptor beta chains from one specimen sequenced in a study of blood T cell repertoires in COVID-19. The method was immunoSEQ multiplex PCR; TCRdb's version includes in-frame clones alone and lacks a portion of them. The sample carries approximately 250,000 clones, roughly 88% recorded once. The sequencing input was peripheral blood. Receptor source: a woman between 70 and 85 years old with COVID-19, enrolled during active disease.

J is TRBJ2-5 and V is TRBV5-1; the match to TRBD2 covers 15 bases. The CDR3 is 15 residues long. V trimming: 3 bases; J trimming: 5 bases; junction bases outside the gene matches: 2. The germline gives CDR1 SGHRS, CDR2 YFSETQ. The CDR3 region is CASSSGLAGGETQYF. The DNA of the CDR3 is TGCGCCAGCAGCTCTGGACTAGCGGGAGGGGAGACCCAGTACTTC. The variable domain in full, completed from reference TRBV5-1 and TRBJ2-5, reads KAGVTQTPRYLIKTRGQQVTLSCSPISGHRSVSWYQQTPGQGLQFLFEYFSETQRNKGNFPGRFSGRQFSNSRSEMNVSTLELGDSALYLCASSSGLAGGETQYFGPGTRLLVL.

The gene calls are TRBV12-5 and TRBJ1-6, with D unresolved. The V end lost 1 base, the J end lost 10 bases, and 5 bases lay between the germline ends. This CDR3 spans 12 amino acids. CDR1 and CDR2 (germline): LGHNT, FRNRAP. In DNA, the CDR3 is TGTGCTAGTGGTTTGGGCGGGTCACCCCTCCACTTT. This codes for CASGLGGSPLHF.

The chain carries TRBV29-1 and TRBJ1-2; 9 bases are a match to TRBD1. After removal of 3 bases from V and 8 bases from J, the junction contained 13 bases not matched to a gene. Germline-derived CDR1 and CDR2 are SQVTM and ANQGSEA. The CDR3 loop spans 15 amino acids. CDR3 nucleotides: TGCAGCGTTGAGCGAACGGGACAGGGTTATGGCGGCTACACCTTC. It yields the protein CSVERTGQGYGGYTF.

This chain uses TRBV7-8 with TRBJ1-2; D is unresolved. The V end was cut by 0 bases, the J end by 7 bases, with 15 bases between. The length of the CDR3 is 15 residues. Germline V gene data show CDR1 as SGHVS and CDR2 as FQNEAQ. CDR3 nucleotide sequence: TGTGCCAGCAGCTTAGCTAATTCGAGGGAGCGTGGCTACACCTTC. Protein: CASSLANSRERGYTF.

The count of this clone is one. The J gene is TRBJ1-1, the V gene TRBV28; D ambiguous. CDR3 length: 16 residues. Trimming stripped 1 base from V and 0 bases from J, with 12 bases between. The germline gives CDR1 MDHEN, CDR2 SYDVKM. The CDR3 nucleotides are TGTGCCAGCAGTTTATCAAACAGTCTCATGAACACTGAAGCTTTCTTT. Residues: CASSLSNSLMNTEAFF.

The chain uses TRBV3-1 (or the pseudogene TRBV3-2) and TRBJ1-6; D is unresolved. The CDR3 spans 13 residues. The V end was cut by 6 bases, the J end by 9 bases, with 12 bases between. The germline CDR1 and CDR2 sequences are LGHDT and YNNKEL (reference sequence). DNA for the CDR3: TGTGCCAGCAGTCAGAACCCCCTTTCACCCCTCCACTTT. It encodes CASSQNPLSPLHF.

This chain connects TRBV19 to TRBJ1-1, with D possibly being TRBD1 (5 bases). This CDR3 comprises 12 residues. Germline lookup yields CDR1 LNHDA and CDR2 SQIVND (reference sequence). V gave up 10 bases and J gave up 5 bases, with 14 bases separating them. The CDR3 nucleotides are TGTGCCACCCGACGGGGGAGTACTGAAGCTTTCTTT. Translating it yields CATRRGSTEAFF.

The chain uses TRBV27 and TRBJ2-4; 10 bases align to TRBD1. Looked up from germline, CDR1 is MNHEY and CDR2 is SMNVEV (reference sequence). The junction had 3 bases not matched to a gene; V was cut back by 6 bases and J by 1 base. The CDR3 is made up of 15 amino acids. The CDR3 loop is CASRRQGAAKNIQYF. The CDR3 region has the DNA TGTGCCAGCAGACGACAGGGGGCTGCCAAAAACATTCAGTACTTC.

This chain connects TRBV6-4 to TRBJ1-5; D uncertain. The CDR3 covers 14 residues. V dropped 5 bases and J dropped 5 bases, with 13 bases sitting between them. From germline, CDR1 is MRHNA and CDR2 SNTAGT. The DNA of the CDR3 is TGTGCCAGCAGTTACTACTTCGGGGATCAGCCCCAGCATTTT. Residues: CASSYYFGDQPQHF.

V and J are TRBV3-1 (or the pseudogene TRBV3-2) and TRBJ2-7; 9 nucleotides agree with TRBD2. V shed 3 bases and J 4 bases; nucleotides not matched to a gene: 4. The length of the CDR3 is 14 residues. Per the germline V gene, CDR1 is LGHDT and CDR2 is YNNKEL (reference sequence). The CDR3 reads CASSQGLAGYEQYF. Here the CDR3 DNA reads TGTGCCAGCAGCCAGGGGCTAGCGGGGTACGAGCAGTACTTC.

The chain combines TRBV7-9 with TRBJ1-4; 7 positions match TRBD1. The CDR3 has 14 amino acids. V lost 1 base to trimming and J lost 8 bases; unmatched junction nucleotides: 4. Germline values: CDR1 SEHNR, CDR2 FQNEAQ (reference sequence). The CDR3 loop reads CASSLVGTDEKLFF. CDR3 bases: TGTGCCAGCAGCTTAGTTGGGACAGACGAAAAACTGTTTTTT.

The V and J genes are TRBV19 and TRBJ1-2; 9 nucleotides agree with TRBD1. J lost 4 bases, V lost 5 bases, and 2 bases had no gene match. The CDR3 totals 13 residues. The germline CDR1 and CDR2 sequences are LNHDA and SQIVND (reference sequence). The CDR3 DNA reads TGTGCCAGTAGTTGGGACAGGGCCTATGGCTACACCTTC. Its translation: CASSWDRAYGYTF.

CDR3 nucleotide sequence: TGTGCCAGCAGCAGCGGACTGAATGGAGAGACCCAGTACTTC. Amino acid sequence: CASSSGLNGETQYF. V and J are TRBV5-6 and TRBJ2-5, with D maybe TRBD2 (5 bases). V lost 4 bases and J 4 bases, leaving 14 bases between the germline ends. The CDR3 runs 14 residues. Per germline, CDR1 SGHDT and CDR2 YYEEEE.

Written as DNA, the CDR3 is TGTGCCAGCAGTTACTACGGGACAGCTTCCCTAGAAGCTTTCTTT. Its translation is CASSYYGTASLEAFF. This sequence joins TRBV6-2 or TRBV6-3 and TRBJ1-1; 7 bases fit TRBD1. The germline V gene has CDR1 MNHEY and CDR2 SVGEGT. V lost 1 base to trimming and J lost 8 bases; unmatched junction nucleotides: 10. The CDR3 consists of 15 residues.

DNA of the CDR3: TGTGCCAGCAGCGTGACAGGGGAGTATGGCTACACCTTC. Its protein product is CASSVTGEYGYTF. The chain has TRBV9 and TRBJ1-2; 8 bases are shared with TRBD1. The V and J ends lost 2 bases and 5 bases, in that order; junction bases with no gene match: 2. Germline CDR1 reads SGDLS; CDR2 reads YYNGEE. The CDR3 contains 13 residues.

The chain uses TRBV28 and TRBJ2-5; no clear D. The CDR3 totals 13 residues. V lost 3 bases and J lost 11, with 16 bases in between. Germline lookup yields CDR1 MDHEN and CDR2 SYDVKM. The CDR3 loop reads CASSLVLREVQYF. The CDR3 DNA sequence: TGTGCCAGCAGTTTGGTTTTGAGAGAAGTTCAGTACTTC.

The DNA of the CDR3 is TGCGCCAGCAGCCAAGATTTGGCGACAGGGTTTTTGGAGACCCAGTACTTC. Its protein product is CASSQDLATGFLETQYF. The V call is TRBV4-1, the J call TRBJ2-5; the match to TRBD1 covers 7 bases. V shed 0 bases, J shed 5 bases, and the junction held 12 bases outside the gene matches. The germline gives CDR1 MGHRA, CDR2 YSYEKL. This CDR3 spans 17 amino acids.

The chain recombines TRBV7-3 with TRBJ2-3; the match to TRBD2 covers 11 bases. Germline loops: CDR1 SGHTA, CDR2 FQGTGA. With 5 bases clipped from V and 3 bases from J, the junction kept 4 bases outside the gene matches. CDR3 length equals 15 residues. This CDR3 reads CASSPGLAVTDTQYF. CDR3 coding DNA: TGTGCCAGCAGCCCGGGACTAGCGGTGACAGATACGCAGTATTTT.

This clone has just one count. CDR3 sequence (DNA): TGCGCCAGCAGCCGAACGGGACAGAATGGGGGCTACACCTTC. Translation gives CASSRTGQNGGYTF. The rearrangement links TRBV5-1 to TRBJ1-2; 7 bases are shared with TRBD1. CDR1 is SGHRS, CDR2 YFSETQ, per germline. The CDR3 runs to 14 residues. J was trimmed by 8 bases and V by 4 bases; bases with no gene match: 11.

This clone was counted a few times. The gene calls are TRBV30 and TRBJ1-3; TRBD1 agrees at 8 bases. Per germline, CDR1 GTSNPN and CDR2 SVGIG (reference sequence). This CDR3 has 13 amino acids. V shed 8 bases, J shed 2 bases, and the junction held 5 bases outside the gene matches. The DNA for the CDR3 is TGTGCCGGGAACAGGGGGACTGGAAACACCATATATTTT. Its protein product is CAGNRGTGNTIYF.

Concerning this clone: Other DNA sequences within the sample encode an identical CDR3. In nucleotides, the CDR3 is TGTGCCAGCAGTGGTCTTTATAGCAATCAGCCCCAGCATTTT. Its translation is CASSGLYSNQPQHF. J is TRBJ1-5 and V is TRBV2; D uncertain. Between the trimmed V and J ends, which lost 4 bases and 0 bases, there was a span of 7 bases. CDR3 length equals 14 residues. CDR1 is SNHLY, CDR2 FYNNEI, per germline.